This T cell receptor (beta chain) originates from a study of early T cells in non-severe SARS-CoV-2 infection. Study-wide results and limits: Clonotype matching in VDJdb favored anti-spike CD8 responses and did not capture private and CD4 specificities.

Deletions cut 3 bases from V and 2 bases from J, with 9 bases between. The CDR3 sequence is 14 residues long. Per germline, CDR1 SGHTA and CDR2 FQGNSA. This clonotype was detected many times. Antigen: not known. TCRdb itself ran the 5' RACE reads through MiXCR, one entry per CDR3 protein. The table has about 27,000 distinct CDR3 sequences, around 4.5% seen once; the top ten hold approximately 10%. What was sequenced was whole blood. The sequence was collected from an adult who was a healthcare worker with PCR-confirmed SARS-CoV-2 infection or an uninfected control (not recorded which). The chain is built from TRBV7-2 and TRBJ2-3; D may match TRBD1 or TRBD2 (5 bases each). CDR3 nucleotides: TGTGCCAGCAGCTTGGGACGGACCACAGATACGCAGTATTTT. Protein product: CASSLGRTTDTQYF.